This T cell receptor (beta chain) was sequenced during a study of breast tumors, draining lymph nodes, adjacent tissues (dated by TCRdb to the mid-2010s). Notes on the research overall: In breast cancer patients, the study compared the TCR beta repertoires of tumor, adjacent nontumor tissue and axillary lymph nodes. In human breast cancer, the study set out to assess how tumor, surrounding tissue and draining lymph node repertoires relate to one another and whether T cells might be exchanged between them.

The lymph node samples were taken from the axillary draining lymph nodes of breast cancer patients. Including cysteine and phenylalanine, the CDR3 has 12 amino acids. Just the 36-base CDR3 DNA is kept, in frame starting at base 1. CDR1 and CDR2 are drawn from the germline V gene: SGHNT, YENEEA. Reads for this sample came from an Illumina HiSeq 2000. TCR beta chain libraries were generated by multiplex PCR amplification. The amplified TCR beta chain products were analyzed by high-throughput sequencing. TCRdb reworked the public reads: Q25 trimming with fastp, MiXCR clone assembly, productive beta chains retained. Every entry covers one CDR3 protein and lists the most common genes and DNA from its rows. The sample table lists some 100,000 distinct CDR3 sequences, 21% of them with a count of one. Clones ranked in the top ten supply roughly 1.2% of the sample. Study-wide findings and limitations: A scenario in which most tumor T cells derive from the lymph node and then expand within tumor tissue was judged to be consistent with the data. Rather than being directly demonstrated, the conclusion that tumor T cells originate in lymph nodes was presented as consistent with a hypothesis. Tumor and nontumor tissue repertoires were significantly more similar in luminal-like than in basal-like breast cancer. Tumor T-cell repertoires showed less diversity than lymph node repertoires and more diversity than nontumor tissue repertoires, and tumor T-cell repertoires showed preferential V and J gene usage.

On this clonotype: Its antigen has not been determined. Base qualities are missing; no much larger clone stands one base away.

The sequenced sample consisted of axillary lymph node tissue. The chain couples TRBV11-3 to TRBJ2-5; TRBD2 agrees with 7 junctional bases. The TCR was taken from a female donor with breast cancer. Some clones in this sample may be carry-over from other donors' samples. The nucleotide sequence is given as TGTGTCAGGGATGGGGGGGGGGAGACCCAGTACTTC. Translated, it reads CVRDGGGETQYF.